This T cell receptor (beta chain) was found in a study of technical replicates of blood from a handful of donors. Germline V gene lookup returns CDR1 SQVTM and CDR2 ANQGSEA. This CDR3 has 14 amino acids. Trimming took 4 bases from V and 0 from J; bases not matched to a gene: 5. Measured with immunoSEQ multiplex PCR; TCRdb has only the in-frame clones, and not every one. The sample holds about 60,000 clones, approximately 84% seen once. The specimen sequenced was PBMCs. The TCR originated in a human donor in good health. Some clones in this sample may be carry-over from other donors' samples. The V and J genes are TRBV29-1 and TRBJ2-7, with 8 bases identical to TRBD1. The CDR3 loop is CSVVGQGLSYEQYF. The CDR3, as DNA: TGCAGCGTTGTCGGACAGGGCCTCTCCTACGAGCAGTACTTC.